This is a list of T cell receptor beta chains from one sample in a study of control samples from healthy donors and cancer patients. Sequenced by immunoSEQ multiplex PCR; TCRdb stores in-frame clones only, minus some. The sample records about 18,000 clones, approximately 81% being singletons. Sequencing input: PBMCs. The receptors here all came from a woman aged 70 to 79 with lung cancer. Each CDR3 is given with its conserved first and last residue. Each record gives: D gene, J gene, CDR3 length, V gene, clone size, CDR3 DNA, CDR3 protein. The D gene is left open where the match is weak. Expanded clones are given a class, and other clones once, few, many or no size at all.

>TRBD2|TRBJ2-3|14|TRBV7-3|NA
TGTGCCAGCAGCTCGGGACTAGCGATGGATACGCAGTATTTT
CASSSGLAMDTQYF
>TRBD1|TRBJ2-7|14|TRBV27|NA
TGTGCCAGCAGGGTGGGCAGGGGGCTTGGCGAGCAGTACTTC
CASRVGRGLGEQYF
>TRBD2|TRBJ2-2|18|TRBV11-3|NA
TGTGCCAGCAGCTTAACCGGGACTAGACTCGCGAACACCGGGGAGCTGTTTTTT
CASSLTGTRLANTGELFF
>NA|TRBJ2-5|12|TRBV25-1|once
TGTGCCAGCAGTGAATATTTTGAGACCCAGTACTTC
CASSEYFETQYF
>TRBD2|TRBJ2-2|16|TRBV7-6|NA
TGTGCCAGCAGCTTAGCCGCGGGAGGGGACACCGGGGAGCTGTTTTTT
CASSLAAGGDTGELFF
>NA|TRBJ2-7|12|TRBV30|NA
TGTGCCTGGAGTGGTCAGAACTACGAGCAGTACTTC
CAWSGQNYEQYF
>NA|TRBJ1-2|13|TRBV10-2|NA
TGCGCCAGCAGCCAAAAGAGAAACTATGGCTACACCTTC
CASSQKRNYGYTF
>NA|TRBJ1-6|19|TRBV28|NA
TGTGCCAGCCTTGGGAGTGCCCGGGGCGGCCTCTCCTATAATTCACCCCTCCACTTT
CASLGSARGGLSYNSPLHF
>NA|TRBJ2-3|14|TRBV7-3|NA
TGTGCCAGCAGCCCCTATCTGGGTGTAGATACGCAGTATTTT
CASSPYLGVDTQYF
>NA|TRBJ1-5|14|TRBV7-9|NA
TGTGCCAGCAGCGCCCACGGGGCCAATCAGCCCCAGCATTTT
CASSAHGANQPQHF
>TRBD1|TRBJ2-3|14|TRBV5-8|NA
TGTGCCAGCAGGGCGACAGGGGGCACAGATACGCAGTATTTT
CASRATGGTDTQYF
>NA|TRBJ1-2|15|TRBV2|NA
TGTGCCAGCAGTCTGCCCCGCGGCGGCGCCTATGGCTACACCTTC
CASSLPRGGAYGYTF
>NA|TRBJ2-3|12|TRBV6-5|NA
TGTGCCAGCAGTTACTCATCTGATACGCAGTATTTT
CASSYSSDTQYF
>NA|TRBJ2-6|16|TRBV5-6|NA
TGTGCCAGCAGCTTATATTTTAACTCTGGGGCCAACGTCCTGACTTTC
CASSLYFNSGANVLTF
>TRBD1|TRBJ2-7|13|TRBV4-3|NA
TGCGCCAGCAGCCGGGGACAGGGCTACGAGCAGTACTTC
CASSRGQGYEQYF
>TRBD1|TRBJ1-2|15|TRBV3-1/TRBV3-2|NA
TGTGCCAGCAGCCAAGTCACAGGGGTGGGCTATGGCTACACCTTC
CASSQVTGVGYGYTF
>NA|TRBJ1-1|16|TRBV7-9|once
TGTGCCAGCAGCGCTCGTGGGGGCGGGCAGTCCACTGAAGCTTTCTTT
CASSARGGGQSTEAFF
>NA|TRBJ1-2|13|TRBV12-3/TRBV12-4|NA
TGTGCCAGCAGTTTTGGGGGTGGGGGGAACCTGGACTTC
CASSFGGGGNLDF
>NA|TRBJ1-3|13|TRBV11-2|NA
TGTGCCAGCAGCCCGATCTCTGGAAACACCATATATTTT
CASSPISGNTIYF
>TRBD1|TRBJ1-3|17|TRBV11-2|NA
TGTGCCAGCAGCTCTTGGACAGGGGGCCTCTCTGGAAACACCATATATTTT
CASSSWTGGLSGNTIYF
>NA|TRBJ2-5|14|TRBV5-1|NA
TGCGCCAGCAGCTTGGAAGGGGACCAAGAGACCCAGTACTTC
CASSLEGDQETQYF
>NA|TRBJ1-1|12|TRBV7-2|NA
TGTGCCAGCAGCTTGTGGAACACTGAAGCTTTCTTT
CASSLWNTEAFF
>TRBD1|TRBJ1-2|15|TRBV6-6|NA
TGTGCCAGCAGTTACCTACAGGGGGACGGCTATGGCTACACCTTC
CASSYLQGDGYGYTF
>NA|TRBJ2-4|18|TRBV11-2|NA
TGTGCCAGCAGCTTAGATTCGGCAGAACCTCTAGCCAAAAACATTCAGTACTTC
CASSLDSAEPLAKNIQYF
>TRBD2|TRBJ2-5|15|TRBV7-2|NA
TGTGCCAGCAGCTCGGGACTAGCGGGAGTGGAGACCCAGTACTTC
CASSSGLAGVETQYF
>NA|TRBJ2-7|17|TRBV5-5|NA
TGTGCCAGCAGCTCCCCACGGGGCGGGGTAGGATCCTACGAGCAGTACTTC
CASSSPRGGVGSYEQYF
>TRBD1|TRBJ2-3|14|TRBV4-2|NA
TGTGCCAGCAGCCCGGATAGGGGGCGTGATACGCAGTATTTT
CASSPDRGRDTQYF
>NA|TRBJ2-1|15|TRBV19|NA
TGTGCCAGTAGTATAGTAGAGACTAGTGGGAATGAGCAGTTCTTC
CASSIVETSGNEQFF
>TRBD2|TRBJ2-1|14|TRBV2|few
TGTGCCAGCTCTAGCGGGACGAGGAGGAATGAGCAGTTCTTC
CASSSGTRRNEQFF
>NA|TRBJ1-6|16|TRBV5-5|NA
TGTGCCAGCAGCTTCGACACCTGGGTCTATAATTCACCCCTCCACTTT
CASSFDTWVYNSPLHF
>TRBD2|TRBJ2-1|12|TRBV5-5|NA
TGTGCCATTTCCGGGAGGGCCGATGAGCAGTTCTTC
CAISGRADEQFF
>NA|TRBJ1-6|16|TRBV4-3|NA
TGCGCCAGCAGCCAAGATTGGGGAACCTATAATTCACCCCTCCACTTT
CASSQDWGTYNSPLHF
>TRBD2|TRBJ2-1|15|TRBV12-5|NA
TGTGCTAGTGGTTCCTTAGCGGGAGGGGCCAATGAGCAGTTCTTC
CASGSLAGGANEQFF
>TRBD1|TRBJ1-2|13|TRBV19|NA
TGTGCCAGTAGGCTGGGACAGGCCTATGGCTACACCTTC
CASRLGQAYGYTF
>NA|TRBJ2-7|14|TRBV9|NA
TGTGCCAGCAGCCCTTACCTAGAACCCTACGAGCAGTACTTC
CASSPYLEPYEQYF
>NA|TRBJ2-7|13|TRBV29-1|NA
TGCAGCGTTCTTGGACCCGATGACTACGAGCAGTACTTC
CSVLGPDDYEQYF
>NA|TRBJ2-1|14|TRBV5-1|NA
TGCGCCAGCAGCGGGGGAGACTCCTACAATGAGCAGTTCTTC
CASSGGDSYNEQFF
>NA|TRBJ1-5|13|TRBV15|NA
TGTGCCACCAGCAGAGATTCCCATCAGCCCCAGCATTTT
CATSRDSHQPQHF
>NA|TRBJ2-7|14|TRBV19|few
TGTGCCAGTAGTATAGCGCCCACGTCCTACGAGCAGTACTTC
CASSIAPTSYEQYF
>NA|TRBJ2-7|10|TRBV12-3/TRBV12-4|NA
TGTGCCAGCGGATCCTACGAGCAGTACTTC
CASGSYEQYF
>NA|TRBJ2-5|15|TRBV5-6|NA
TGTGCCAGCAGCTTTTGGGTGGGGGACGAAGAGACCCAGTACTTC
CASSFWVGDEETQYF
>NA|TRBJ2-7|11|TRBV10-3|few
TGTGCTGTGAGGGAGGCCTACGAGCAGTACTTC
CAVREAYEQYF
>NA|TRBJ1-3|15|TRBV2|NA
TGTGCCAGCACCAGCGAGGTCTCGTCTGGAAACACCATATATTTT
CASTSEVSSGNTIYF
>NA|TRBJ2-5|15|TRBV3-1/TRBV3-2|NA
TGTGCCAGCAGCCAAGCCCTTGAGACCCCAGAGACCCAGTACTTC
CASSQALETPETQYF
>NA|TRBJ2-6|14|TRBV2|NA
TGTGCCAGCGTTGGGGGCTCCGGGGCCAACGTCCTGACTTTC
CASVGGSGANVLTF
>NA|TRBJ2-7|14|TRBV28|few
TGTGCCAGCAGTTCCGGGACCGTACTCAAAGAGCAGTACTTC
CASSSGTVLKEQYF
>TRBD2|TRBJ2-1|16|TRBV27|NA
TGTGCCAGCAGCTCATTGGGACTAGCGGTTTACAATGAGCAGTTCTTC
CASSSLGLAVYNEQFF
>TRBD2|TRBJ2-3|16|TRBV24-1|NA
TGTGCCACCAGCCATGGGGTCGGGGGGAGCACAGATACGCAGTATTTT
CATSHGVGGSTDTQYF
>NA|TRBJ2-3|11|TRBV7-9|once
TGTGCCAGCAGCTTAGAGAGGGCGCAGTATTTT
CASSLERAQYF
>NA|TRBJ2-1|15|TRBV7-7|NA
TGTGCTAGCAGCCAAGCCGCGGCAGGCTACAATGAGCAGTTCTTC
CASSQAAAGYNEQFF
>TRBD2|TRBJ2-5|18|TRBV30|few
TGTGCCCCGGGGAGGTGGGGAGGGCAATCTTTGAGGTTAGAGACCCAGTACTTC
CAPGRWGGQSLRLETQYF
>TRBD1|TRBJ2-1|16|TRBV11-2|NA
TGTGCCAGCAGCTCAGGGACAGGGATCTCTTCCAATGAGCAGTTCTTC
CASSSGTGISSNEQFF